The clone carrying this TCR beta chain was detected only a few times. This entry is derived from a study of blood T cell repertoires in COVID-19. This CDR3 has 16 amino acids. V shed 6 bases, J shed 2 bases, and the junction held 10 bases outside the gene matches. Germline loops: CDR1 SNHLY, CDR2 FYNNEI. Sequenced by immunoSEQ multiplex PCR; TCRdb stores in-frame clones only, minus some. The sample holds about 160,000 clones, around 82% seen once. The gene calls are TRBV2 and TRBJ2-4; 7 nucleotides align to TRBD1. The sequenced sample consisted of PBMCs or T cells enriched from blood (not recorded which). The TCR comes from a man in his fifties or sixties who had recovered from COVID-19. The CDR3 loop is CASRPLGGASKNIQYF. The CDR3, as DNA: TGTGCCAGCAGACCCTTAGGGGGCGCTTCCAAAAACATTCAGTACTTC.